This TCR beta chain came from a study of T cell changes during pregnancy in multiple sclerosis. Clones were sequenced by immunoSEQ multiplex PCR, and TCRdb holds only the in-frame ones, with some missing. The sample has about 40,000 clones, roughly 93% seen once. This TCR was recovered from a female donor with multiple sclerosis, enrolled in a pregnancy study. The specimen was PBMCs (not recorded whether the cells were cultured).

CDR3 amino acids: CASSQGVLNEQFF. The CDR3 region has the DNA TGCGCCAGCAGCCAAGGGGTGCTTAATGAGCAGTTCTTC. The V and J genes are TRBV4-3 and TRBJ2-1, with unresolved D. V dropped 1 base and J dropped 7 bases, with 8 bases sitting between them. This CDR3 spans 13 amino acids. CDR1 LGHNA and CDR2 YSLEER come from the germline V gene.